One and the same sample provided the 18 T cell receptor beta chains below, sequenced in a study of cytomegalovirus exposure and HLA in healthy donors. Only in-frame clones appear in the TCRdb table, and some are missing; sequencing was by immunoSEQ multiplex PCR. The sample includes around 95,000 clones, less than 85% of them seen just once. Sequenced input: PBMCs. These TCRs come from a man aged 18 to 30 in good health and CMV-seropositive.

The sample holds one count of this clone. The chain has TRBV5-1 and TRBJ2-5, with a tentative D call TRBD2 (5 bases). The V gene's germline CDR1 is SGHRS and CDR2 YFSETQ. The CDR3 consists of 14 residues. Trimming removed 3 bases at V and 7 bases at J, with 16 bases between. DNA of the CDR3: TGCGCCAGCAGCTCCGACACCCTCGGAGGGACCCAGTACTTC. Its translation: CASSSDTLGGTQYF.

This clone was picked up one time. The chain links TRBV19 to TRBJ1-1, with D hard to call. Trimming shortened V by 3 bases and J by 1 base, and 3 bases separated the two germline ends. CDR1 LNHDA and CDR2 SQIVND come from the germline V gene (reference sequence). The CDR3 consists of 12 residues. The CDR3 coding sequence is TGTGCCAGTAGTATCCAGAACACTGAAGCTTTCTTT. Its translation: CASSIQNTEAFF.

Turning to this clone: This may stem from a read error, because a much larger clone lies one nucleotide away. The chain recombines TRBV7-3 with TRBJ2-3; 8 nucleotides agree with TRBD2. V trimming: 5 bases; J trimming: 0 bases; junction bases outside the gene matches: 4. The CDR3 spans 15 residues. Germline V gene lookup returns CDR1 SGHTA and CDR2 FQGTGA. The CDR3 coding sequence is TGTGCCAGCAGCGACTCTAGCGGGAGCACAGATACGCAGTATTTT. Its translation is CASSDSSGSTDTQYF.

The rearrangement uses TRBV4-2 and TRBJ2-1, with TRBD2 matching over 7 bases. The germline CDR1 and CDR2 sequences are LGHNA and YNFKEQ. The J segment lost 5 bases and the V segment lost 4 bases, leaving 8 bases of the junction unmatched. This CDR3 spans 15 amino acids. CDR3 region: CASSPHLAANNEQFF. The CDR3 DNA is TGTGCCAGCAGCCCACACCTAGCGGCAAACAATGAGCAGTTCTTC.

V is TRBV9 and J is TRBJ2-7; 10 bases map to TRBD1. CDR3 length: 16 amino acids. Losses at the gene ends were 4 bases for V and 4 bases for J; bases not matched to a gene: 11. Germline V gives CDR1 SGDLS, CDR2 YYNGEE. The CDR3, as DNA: TGTGCCAGCAGCCCCCGGGGGACAGGGGAGGTTTACGAGCAGTACTTC. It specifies CASSPRGTGEVYEQYF.

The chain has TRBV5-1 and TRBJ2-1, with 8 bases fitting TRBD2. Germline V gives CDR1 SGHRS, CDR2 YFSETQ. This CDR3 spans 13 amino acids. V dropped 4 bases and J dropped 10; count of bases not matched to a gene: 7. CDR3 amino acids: CASSQGTSNEQFF. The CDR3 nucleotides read TGCGCCAGCAGCCAAGGGACTAGTAACGAGCAGTTCTTC.

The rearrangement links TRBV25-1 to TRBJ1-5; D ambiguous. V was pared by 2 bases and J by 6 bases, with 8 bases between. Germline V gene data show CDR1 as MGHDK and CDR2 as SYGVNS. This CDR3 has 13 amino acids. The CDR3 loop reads CASSEEGGQPQHF. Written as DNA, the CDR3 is TGTGCCAGCAGTGAAGAAGGAGGTCAGCCCCAGCATTTT.

Here the CDR3 reads CASSYLLAGTTDTQYF. CDR3 sequence (DNA): TGCGCCAGCAGCTACCTACTAGCGGGAACCACAGATACGCAGTATTTT. V usage is TRBV5-1 and J usage is TRBJ2-3, with TRBD2 identical over 10 bases. CDR3 length equals 16 residues. Per germline, CDR1 SGHRS and CDR2 YFSETQ. V lost 3 bases to trimming and J lost 2 bases; unmatched junction nucleotides: 6.

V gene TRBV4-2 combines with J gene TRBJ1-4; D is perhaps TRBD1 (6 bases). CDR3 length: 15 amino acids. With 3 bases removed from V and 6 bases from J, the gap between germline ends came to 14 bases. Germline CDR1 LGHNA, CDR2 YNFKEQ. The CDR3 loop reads CASSQLTGQDEKLFF. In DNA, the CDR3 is TGTGCCAGCAGCCAGCTGACAGGCCAGGATGAAAAACTGTTTTTT.

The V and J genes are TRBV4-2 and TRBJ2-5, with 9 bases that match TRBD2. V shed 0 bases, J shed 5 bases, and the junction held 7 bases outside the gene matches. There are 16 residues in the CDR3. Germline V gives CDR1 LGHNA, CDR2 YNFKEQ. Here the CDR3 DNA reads TGTGCCAGCAGCCAAGAAGTGGCGGGAGGGGGGGAGACCCAGTACTTC. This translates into CASSQEVAGGGETQYF.

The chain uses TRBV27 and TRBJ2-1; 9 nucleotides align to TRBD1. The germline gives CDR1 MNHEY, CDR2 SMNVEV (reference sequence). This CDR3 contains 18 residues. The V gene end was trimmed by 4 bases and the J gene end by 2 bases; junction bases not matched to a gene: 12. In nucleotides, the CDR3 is TGTGCCAGCAGTTCCACACTCCTGACAGGGGGGACCTACAATGAGCAGTTCTTC. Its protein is CASSSTLLTGGTYNEQFF.

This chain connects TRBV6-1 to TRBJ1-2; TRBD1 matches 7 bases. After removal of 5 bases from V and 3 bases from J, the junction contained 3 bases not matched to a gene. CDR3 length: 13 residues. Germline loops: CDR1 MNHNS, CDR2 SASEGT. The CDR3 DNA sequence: TGTGCCAGCAGTCTTCAGGGGGACTATGGCTACACCTTC. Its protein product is CASSLQGDYGYTF.

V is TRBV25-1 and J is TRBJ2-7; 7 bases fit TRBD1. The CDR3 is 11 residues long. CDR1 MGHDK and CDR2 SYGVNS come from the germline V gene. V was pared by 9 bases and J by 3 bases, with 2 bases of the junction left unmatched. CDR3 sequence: CASGQDYEQYF. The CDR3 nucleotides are TGTGCCAGTGGACAGGACTACGAGCAGTACTTC.

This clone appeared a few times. CDR3 residues: CASSWTLGISDTQYF. The CDR3 DNA reads TGTGCCAGTTCGTGGACTTTGGGGATCAGTGATACGCAGTATTTT. V gene TRBV6-1 combines with J gene TRBJ2-3; D is perhaps TRBD2 (5 bases). The CDR3 runs 15 residues. Germline lookup yields CDR1 MNHNS and CDR2 SASEGT. Trimming pared 9 bases from V and 6 bases from J, leaving 22 bases between.

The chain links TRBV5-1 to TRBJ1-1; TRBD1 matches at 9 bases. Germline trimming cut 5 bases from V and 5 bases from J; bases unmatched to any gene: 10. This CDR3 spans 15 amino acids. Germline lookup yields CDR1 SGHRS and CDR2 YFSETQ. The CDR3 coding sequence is TGCGCCAGCAGTTTAAGTACAGGGGGCATAACTGAAGCTTTCTTT. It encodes CASSLSTGGITEAFF.

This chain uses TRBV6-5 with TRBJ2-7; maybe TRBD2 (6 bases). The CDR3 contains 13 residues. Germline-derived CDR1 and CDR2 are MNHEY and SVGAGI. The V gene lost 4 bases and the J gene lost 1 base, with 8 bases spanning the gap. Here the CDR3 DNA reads TGTGCCAGCAGTTTGGGACTTTCCTACGAGCAGTACGTC. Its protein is CASSLGLSYEQYV.

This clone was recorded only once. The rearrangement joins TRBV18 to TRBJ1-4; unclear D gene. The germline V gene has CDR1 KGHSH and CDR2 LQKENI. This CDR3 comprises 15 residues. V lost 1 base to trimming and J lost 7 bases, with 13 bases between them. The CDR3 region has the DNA TGTGCCAGCTCACCACGTGTGGGTGGAGGTGAAAAACTGTTTTTT. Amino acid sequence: CASSPRVGGGEKLFF.

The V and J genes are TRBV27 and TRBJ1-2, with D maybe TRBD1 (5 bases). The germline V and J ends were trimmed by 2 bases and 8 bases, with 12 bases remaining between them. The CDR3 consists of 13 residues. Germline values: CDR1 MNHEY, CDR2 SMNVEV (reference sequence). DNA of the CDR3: TGTGCCAGCAGTTTAAGCGCAGGGTTGGGCTACACCTTC. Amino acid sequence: CASSLSAGLGYTF.